The source of this T cell receptor (beta chain) is a study of monozygotic twins with inflammatory bowel disease. For each CDR3 protein, TCRdb gives one entry from its re-call of the 5' RACE reads, without DNA. The sample table includes some 100,000 distinct CDR3 sequences. Germline CDR1 and CDR2: SGHVS and FQNEAQ. The CDR3 runs 18 residues. The chain recombines TRBV7-8 with TRBJ2-2; TCRdb indicates TRBD1, and absent DNA this call remains unverified. Sequences were obtained from blood. The TCR comes from a human donor with ulcerative colitis or Crohn's disease, or a healthy co-twin of an affected twin (not recorded which). The CDR3 loop is CASSLGQWWRRDTGELFF.